This T cell receptor beta chain emerged from a study of T cell responses to AZD1222 COVID-19 vaccine. Overall study: Investigators merged groups given second doses at roughly 4 or roughly 12 weeks.

Generated by immunoSEQ multiplex PCR, the TCRdb table keeps only in-frame clones and is missing some. Among 84,000 or so clones listed, about 85% were seen once. CDR1 and CDR2 (germline): SGHDN, FVKESK. Trimming cost V 6 bases and J 4 bases, with 16 bases left between them. The CDR3 contains 15 residues. This specimen was peripheral blood, taken on day 0 of AZD1222 vaccination. The chain employs TRBV14 and TRBJ2-1; D perhaps matches TRBD2 (6 bases). The sequence came from an adult in good health. The CDR3 reads CASSRRRDSYNEQFF. The CDR3 DNA reads TGTGCCAGCAGTCGCAGGAGGGATTCGTACAATGAGCAGTTCTTC.